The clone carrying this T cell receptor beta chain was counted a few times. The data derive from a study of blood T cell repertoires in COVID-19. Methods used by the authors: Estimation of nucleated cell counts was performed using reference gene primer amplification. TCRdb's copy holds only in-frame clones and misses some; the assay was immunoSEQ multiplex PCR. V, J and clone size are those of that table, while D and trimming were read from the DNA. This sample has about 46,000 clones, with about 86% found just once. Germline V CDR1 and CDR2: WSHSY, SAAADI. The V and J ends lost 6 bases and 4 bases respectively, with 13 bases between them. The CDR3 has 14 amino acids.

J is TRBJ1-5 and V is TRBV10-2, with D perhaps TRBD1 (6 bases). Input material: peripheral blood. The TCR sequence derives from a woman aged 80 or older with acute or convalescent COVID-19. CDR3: CASSPTGSNQPQHF. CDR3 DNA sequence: TGCGCCAGCAGCCCGACAGGTTCTAATCAGCCCCAGCATTTT.